This T cell receptor beta chain was recovered during a study of PD-L1 blockade in urothelial cancer. At the level of the study: The number of prior chemotherapy regimens per patient was 0 to 3. The median number of T cells present in blood samples was roughly 140,000.

Templates that were synthetic TCR analogs were spiked into each PCR. Sequencing used immunoSEQ multiplex PCR; TCRdb keeps in-frame clones, though not all of them. There are about 95,000 clones in the sample; around 86% occur only once, and 2% to 2.5% lies in the top ten. Time point meaning: pretreatment peripheral blood. The sample in question was PBMCs, obtained around atezolizumab (anti-PD-L1) treatment. The TCR was taken from a man between 60 and 75 years old with urothelial cancer.

The CDR3 loop is CASSSPSVGDTQYF. As DNA, the CDR3 is TGTGCCAGCAGCTCCCCTTCGGTCGGTGATACGCAGTATTTT. The rearrangement links TRBV7-8 to TRBJ2-3; D is uncertain. Germline V gene sequence: CDR1 SGHVS, CDR2 FQNEAQ. This CDR3 spans 14 amino acids. Trimming pared 4 bases from V and 6 bases from J, leaving 14 bases between.